This T cell receptor (beta chain) was sequenced for a study of chemoradiotherapy in HPV16-positive cancers. This table comes from immunoSEQ multiplex PCR, and its TCRdb copy is limited to in-frame clones, with some not included. The table shows some 19,000 clones, with around 87% occurring only once. CDR1 SGHDN and CDR2 FVKESK come from the germline V gene. The V segment lost 1 base and the J segment 14 bases; nucleotides outside the gene matches: 14. CDR3 size: 16 residues. To note about this clone: The antigen remains unidentified.

Points from the study as a whole: Candidate HPV-specific clones and E7-related TCR motifs grew in tumor during treatment. HPV-specific T cells were functionally defined from only a couple of HPV16-positive patients. For HPV16-positive patients, expanding HPV-responsive T cells associated with longer recurrence-free survival.

Repeated repertoire sampling spanned the course of chemoradiotherapy. Material: blood, obtained from a patient who underwent chemoradiotherapy. This TCR derives from a human donor with HPV-associated anogenital cancer. The chain recombines TRBV14 with TRBJ2-1; the match to TRBD2 covers 10 bases. The CDR3 DNA is TGTGCCAGCAGCCAAGCCCGTAGCGGGGGGCCCCCTGGGGAGTTCTTC. It encodes CASSQARSGGPPGEFF.